One sample yielded the 12 T cell receptor beta chains listed below, sequenced in a study of identical twins. Via MiXCR, TCRdb re-called the 5' RACE reads, giving one row per CDR3 protein. This sample has approximately 1.8 million distinct CDR3 sequences, with less than 35% found just once. The sample consisted of cord blood. These receptor sequences come from a newborn girl in good health.

This clonotype was picked up a small number of times. V usage is TRBV5-1 and J usage is TRBJ2-7; 9 bases line up with TRBD2. The CDR3 covers 16 residues. Trimming cost V 1 base and J 1 base; bases outside gene matches: 6. CDR1 and CDR2 from the germline V gene are SGHRS and YFSETQ. The CDR3 DNA reads TGCGCCAGCAGCTTGCTCCCTAGCGGGACTTCCTACGAGCAGTACTTC. The encoded protein is CASSLLPSGTSYEQYF.

The gene calls are TRBV15 and TRBJ2-3; 8 nucleotides match TRBD2. V lost 1 base, J lost 0 bases, and 0 bases stayed unmatched. The CDR3 contains 15 residues. The germline gives CDR1 LNHNV, CDR2 YYDKDF (reference sequence). The CDR3 nucleotides read TGTGCCACCAGCAGAGCGGGGGGGAGCACAGATACGCAGTATTTT. This encodes CATSRAGGSTDTQYF.

The sample holds many counts of this clonotype. The genes are TRBV20-1 and TRBJ2-7, with D unresolved. Trimming pared 0 bases from V and 0 bases from J, leaving 6 bases between. This CDR3 has 13 amino acids. CDR1 is DFQATT and CDR2 is SNEGSKA in the germline V gene (reference sequence). The DNA for the CDR3 is TGCAGTGCTAGAGACCCGAGCTCCTACGAGCAGTACTTC. Residues: CSARDPSSYEQYF.

In its sample, this clonotype was seen a few times. The J gene is TRBJ2-1, the V gene TRBV18; possibly TRBD1 or TRBD2 for D (5 bases each). V dropped 3 bases and J dropped 2 bases, with 8 bases sitting between them. Germline-derived CDR1 and CDR2 are KGHSH and LQKENI. This CDR3 is 14 amino acids long. The CDR3 loop reads CASSPGAPYNEQFF. The DNA of the CDR3 is TGTGCCAGCTCACCCGGGGCCCCCTACAATGAGCAGTTCTTC.

This clonotype was picked up a small number of times. The CDR3 nucleotides are TGTGCCAGCAGCTTAGAGCCACAGGGAAACATTCAGTACTTC. Protein sequence: CASSLEPQGNIQYF. The chain employs TRBV11-2 and TRBJ2-4, with D perhaps matching TRBD1 (6 bases). CDR3 size: 14 residues. Germline V gives CDR1 SGHAT, CDR2 FQNNGV. Trimming took off 0 bases at V and 6 bases at J, with 9 bases between the two ends.

This chain joins TRBV20-1 and TRBJ2-3, with 8 nucleotides matching TRBD1. The V and J ends lost 3 bases and 0 bases, in that order; junction bases with no gene match: 14. The CDR3 runs to 18 residues. Per germline, CDR1 DFQATT and CDR2 SNEGSKA (reference sequence). The CDR3 loop reads CSARALRQGTSSTDTQYF. The DNA for the CDR3 is TGCAGTGCTAGGGCTCTCAGACAGGGGACCTCTAGCACAGATACGCAGTATTTT.

The rearrangement joins TRBV7-2 to TRBJ1-3; TRBD1 might be the D (6 bases). This CDR3 has 16 amino acids. V was shortened by 1 base and J by 0 bases, with 10 bases between the two germline ends. In germline, CDR1 is SGHTA, CDR2 FQGNSA. The chain's CDR3 is CASSLVGGNSGNTIYF. The CDR3, as DNA: TGTGCCAGCAGCTTAGTGGGGGGCAACTCTGGAAACACCATATATTTT. Filled out from reference TRBV7-2 and TRBJ1-3, the complete variable domain reads GAGVSQSPSNKVTEKGKDVELRCDPISGHTALYWYRQSLGQGLEFLIYFQGNSAPDKSGLPSDRFSAERTGGSVSTLTIQRTQQEDSAVYLCASSLVGGNSGNTIYFGEGSWLTVV.

The chain carries TRBV5-6 and TRBJ2-7; D possibly matches TRBD1 or TRBD2 (5 bases each). Germline assignment: CDR1 SGHDT and CDR2 YYEEEE. Trimming shortened V by 4 bases and J by 0 bases, and 14 bases separated the two germline ends. The CDR3 loop spans 15 amino acids. CDR3 sequence: CASSPGTLLSYEQYF. The CDR3 DNA reads as TGTGCCAGCAGCCCCGGGACGTTGCTCTCCTACGAGCAGTACTTC.

V usage is TRBV7-8 and J usage is TRBJ1-2; D is undetermined. V shed 2 bases and J shed 4 bases, with 11 bases lying between them. The CDR3 spans 14 residues. Germline values: CDR1 SGHVS, CDR2 FQNEAQ. CDR3 sequence reads: CASSLNTPGYGYTF. CDR3 nucleotides: TGTGCCAGCAGCTTAAATACGCCGGGCTATGGCTACACCTTC.

This clonotype was detected only once. This sequence joins TRBV4-2 and TRBJ2-1; perhaps TRBD2 as D (6 bases). The germline gives CDR1 LGHNA, CDR2 YNFKEQ. This CDR3 contains 15 residues. V lost 6 bases, J lost 5 bases, and 17 bases lay in between. CDR3 bases: TGTGCCAGCAGAAAGGAGGGAGCGCCGCACAATGAGCAGTTCTTC. Protein sequence: CASRKEGAPHNEQFF.

V usage is TRBV5-6 and J usage is TRBJ1-1; 8 nucleotides line up with TRBD1. Per the germline V gene, CDR1 is SGHDT and CDR2 is YYEEEE. Germline trimming cut 2 bases from V and 10 bases from J; bases unmatched to any gene: 7. There are 13 residues in the CDR3. The CDR3 reads CASSFPTGDGAFF. The CDR3 nucleotides read TGTGCCAGCAGCTTTCCGACAGGGGATGGAGCTTTCTTT. Combining the CDR3 with reference TRBV5-6 and TRBJ1-1 gives the whole variable domain DAGVTQSPTHLIKTRGQQVTLRCSPKSGHDTVSWYQQALGQGPQFIFQYYEEEERQRGNFPDRFSGHQFPNYSSELNVNALLLGDSALYLCASSFPTGDGAFFGQGTRLTVV.

This clonotype occurred a few times. The chain recombines TRBV6-5 with TRBJ2-3; 14 nucleotides line up with TRBD2. With 5 bases clipped from V and 8 bases from J, the junction kept 9 bases outside the gene matches. CDR1 and CDR2 (germline): MNHEY, SVGAGI. CDR3 length: 16 amino acids. The CDR3 coding sequence is TGTGCCAGCAGTCTTGGACTAGCGGGAGGAAAGGGTACGCAGTATTTT. Protein product: CASSLGLAGGKGTQYF.